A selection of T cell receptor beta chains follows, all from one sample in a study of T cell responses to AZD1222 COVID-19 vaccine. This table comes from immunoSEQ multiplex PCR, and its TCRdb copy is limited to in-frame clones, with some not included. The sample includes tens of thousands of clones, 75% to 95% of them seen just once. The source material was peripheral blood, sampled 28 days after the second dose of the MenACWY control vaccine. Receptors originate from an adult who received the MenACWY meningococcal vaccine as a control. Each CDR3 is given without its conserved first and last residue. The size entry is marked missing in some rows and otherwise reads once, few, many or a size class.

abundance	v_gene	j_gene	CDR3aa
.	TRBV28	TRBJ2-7	ASSSQGTALVEQY
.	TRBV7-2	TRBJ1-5	ASSAGGKNNQPQH
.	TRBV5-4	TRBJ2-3	ASSSGLAGVGTDTQY
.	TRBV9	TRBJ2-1	ASSASGLEQF
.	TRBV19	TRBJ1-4	ASTEQGKATNEKLF
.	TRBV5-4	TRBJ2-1	ASSSGQGAVDEQF
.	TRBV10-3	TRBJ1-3	AISVSDTSGNTIY
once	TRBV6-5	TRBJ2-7	ASWGGRHLYEQY
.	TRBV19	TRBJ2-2	AAEGPNTGELF
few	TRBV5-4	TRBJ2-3	ASSLAAGGTDTQY
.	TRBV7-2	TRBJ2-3	ASSLSSPPDTQY
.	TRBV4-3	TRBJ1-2	ASSQDGMRDGYT
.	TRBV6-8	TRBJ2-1	ASSSRLWTTNEQF
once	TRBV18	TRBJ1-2	ASSPQRQGDYT
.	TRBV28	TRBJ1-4	ASRILDQGSEKLF